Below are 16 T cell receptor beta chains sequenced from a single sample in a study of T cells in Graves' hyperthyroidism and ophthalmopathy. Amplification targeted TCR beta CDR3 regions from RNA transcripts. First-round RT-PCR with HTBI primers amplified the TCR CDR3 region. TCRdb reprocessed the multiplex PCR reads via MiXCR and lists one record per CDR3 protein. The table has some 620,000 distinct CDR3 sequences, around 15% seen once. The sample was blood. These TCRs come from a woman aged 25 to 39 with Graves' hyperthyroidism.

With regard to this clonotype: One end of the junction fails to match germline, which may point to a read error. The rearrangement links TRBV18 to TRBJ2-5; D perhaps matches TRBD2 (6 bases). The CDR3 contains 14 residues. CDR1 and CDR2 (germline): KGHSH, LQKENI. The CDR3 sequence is CAGSPYGSGETQYF. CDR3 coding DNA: TGTGCCGGCTCTCCATACGGGAGCGGAGAGACCCAGTACTTC.

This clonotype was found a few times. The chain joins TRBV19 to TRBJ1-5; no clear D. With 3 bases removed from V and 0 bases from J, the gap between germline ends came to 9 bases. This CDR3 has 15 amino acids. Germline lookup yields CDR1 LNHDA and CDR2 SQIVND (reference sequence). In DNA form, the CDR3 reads TGTGCCAGTAGTATCGTGACCGTTAGCAATCAGCCCCAGCATTTT. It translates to CASSIVTVSNQPQHF.

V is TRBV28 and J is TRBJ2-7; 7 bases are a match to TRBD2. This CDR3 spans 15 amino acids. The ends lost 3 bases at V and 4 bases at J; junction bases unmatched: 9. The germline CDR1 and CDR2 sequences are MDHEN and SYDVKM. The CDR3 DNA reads TGTGCCAGCAGTTTCGAACCGGGACTACAATACGAGCAGTACTTC. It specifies CASSFEPGLQYEQYF.

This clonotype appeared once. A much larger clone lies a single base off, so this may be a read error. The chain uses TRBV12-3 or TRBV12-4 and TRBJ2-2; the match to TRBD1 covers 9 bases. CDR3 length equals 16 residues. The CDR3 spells CASTIQGAKRTGELVF. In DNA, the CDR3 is TGTGCCAGCACCATACAGGGGGCGAAGAGGACCGGGGAGCTGGTTTTT.

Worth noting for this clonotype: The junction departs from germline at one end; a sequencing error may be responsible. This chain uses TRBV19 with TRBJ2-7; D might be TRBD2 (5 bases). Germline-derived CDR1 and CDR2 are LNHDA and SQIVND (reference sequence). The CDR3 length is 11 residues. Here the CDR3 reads CTSSIAGEQYF. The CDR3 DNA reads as TGTACCAGTAGTATTGCGGGCGAGCAGTACTTC. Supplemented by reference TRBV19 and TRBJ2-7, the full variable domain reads DGGITQSPKYLFRKEGQNVTLSCEQNLNHDAMYWYRQDPGQGLRLIYYSQIVNDFQKGDIAEGYSVSREKKESFPLTVTSAQKNPTAFYLCTSSIAGEQYFGPGTRLTVT.

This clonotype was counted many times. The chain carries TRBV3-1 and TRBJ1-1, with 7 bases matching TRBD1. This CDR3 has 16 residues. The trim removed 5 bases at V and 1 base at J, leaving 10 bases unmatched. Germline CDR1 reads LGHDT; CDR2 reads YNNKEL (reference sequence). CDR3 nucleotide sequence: TGTGCCAGCAGCTACCTGGACAGGTTGAAGAACACTGAAGCTTTCTTT. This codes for CASSYLDRLKNTEAFF.

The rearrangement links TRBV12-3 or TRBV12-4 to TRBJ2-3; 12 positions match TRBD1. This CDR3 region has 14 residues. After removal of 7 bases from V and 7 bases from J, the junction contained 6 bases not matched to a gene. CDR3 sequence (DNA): TGTGCCAGCACTCCGGGACAGGGGGCTTATACGCAGTATTTT. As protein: CASTPGQGAYTQYF.

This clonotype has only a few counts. In DNA form, the CDR3 reads TGTGCCATCAGAGACAGGGGGCATTCACCCCTCCACTTT. This gives the protein CAIRDRGHSPLHF. The chain couples TRBV11-2 to TRBJ1-6; 10 bases line up with TRBD1. The CDR3 is 13 residues long. Germline CDR1 and CDR2: SGHAT and FQNNGV. With 10 bases clipped from V and 8 bases from J, the junction kept 5 bases outside the gene matches.

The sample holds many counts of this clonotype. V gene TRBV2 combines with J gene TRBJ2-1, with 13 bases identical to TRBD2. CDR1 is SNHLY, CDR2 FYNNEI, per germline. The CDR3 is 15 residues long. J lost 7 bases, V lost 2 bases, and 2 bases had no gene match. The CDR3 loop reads CASSELGLAGNEQFF. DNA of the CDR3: TGTGCCAGCAGTGAATTGGGACTAGCGGGAAATGAGCAGTTCTTC.

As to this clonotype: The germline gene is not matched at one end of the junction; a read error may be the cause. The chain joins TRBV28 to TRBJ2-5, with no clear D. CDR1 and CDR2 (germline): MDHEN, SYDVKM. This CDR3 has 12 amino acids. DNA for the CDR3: TGTGCCATCAGTGAGCGACAAGAGACCCAGTACTTC. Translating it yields CAISERQETQYF.

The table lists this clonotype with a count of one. The CDR3 here is CASSLLAGGQTPGDTQYF. CDR3 coding DNA: TGTGCCAGCAGCTTACTAGCGGGAGGCCAAACGCCTGGAGATACGCAGTATTTT. The gene calls are TRBV11-2 and TRBJ2-3, with 11 bases aligning to TRBD2. After removal of 2 bases from V and 5 bases from J, the junction contained 12 bases not matched to a gene. CDR3 length: 18 amino acids. Germline V gene data show CDR1 as SGHAT and CDR2 as FQNNGV.

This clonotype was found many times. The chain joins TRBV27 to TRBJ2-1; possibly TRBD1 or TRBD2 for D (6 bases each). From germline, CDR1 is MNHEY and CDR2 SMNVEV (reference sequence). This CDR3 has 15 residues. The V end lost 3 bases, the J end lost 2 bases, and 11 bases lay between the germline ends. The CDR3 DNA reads TGTGCCAGCAGTTTTGGGGGGCCCGCCTACAATGAGCAGTTCTTC. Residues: CASSFGGPAYNEQFF.

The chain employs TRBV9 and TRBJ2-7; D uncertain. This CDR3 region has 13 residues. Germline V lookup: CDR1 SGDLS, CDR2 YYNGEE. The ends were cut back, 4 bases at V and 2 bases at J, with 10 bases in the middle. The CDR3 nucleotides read TGTGCCAGCAGCTATAACGACCCCTACGAGCAGTACTTC. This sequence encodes CASSYNDPYEQYF.

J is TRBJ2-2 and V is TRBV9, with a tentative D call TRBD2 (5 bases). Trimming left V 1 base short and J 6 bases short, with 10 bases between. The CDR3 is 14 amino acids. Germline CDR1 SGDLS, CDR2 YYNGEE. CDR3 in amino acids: CASSVNTLAGELFF. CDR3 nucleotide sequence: TGTGCCAGCAGCGTAAATACACTAGCCGGGGAGCTGTTTTTT. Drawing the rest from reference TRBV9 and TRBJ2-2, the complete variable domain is DSGVTQTPKHLITATGQRVTLRCSPRSGDLSVYWYQQSLDQGLQFLIQYYNGEERAKGNILERFSAQQFPDLHSELNLSSLELGDSALYFCASSVNTLAGELFFGEGSRLTVL.

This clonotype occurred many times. The CDR3 DNA follows: TGTGCCAGCAGCGTGGGGACGGGGTTCTACACCGGGGAGCTGTTTTTT. It specifies CASSVGTGFYTGELFF. The chain employs TRBV7-9 and TRBJ2-2; D is perhaps TRBD1 or TRBD2 (5 bases each). The V and J ends lost 5 bases and 3 bases respectively, with 16 bases between them. The CDR3 has 16 residues. Germline V gene sequence: CDR1 SEHNR, CDR2 FQNEAQ (reference sequence).

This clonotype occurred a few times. This chain's CDR3 is CASGLVPSFSYEQYF. Here the CDR3 DNA reads TGTGCTAGTGGTTTGGTACCTAGCTTCTCCTACGAGCAGTACTTC. J is TRBJ2-7 and V is TRBV12-5, with TRBD2 as a possible D gene (5 bases). CDR3 size: 15 residues. V was trimmed by 0 bases and J by 0 bases, leaving 9 bases between them. Germline loops: CDR1 LGHNT, CDR2 FRNRAP.